The 10 T cell receptor beta chains below all came from one sample that was sequenced in a study of blood T cell repertoires in COVID-19. Clones were read by immunoSEQ multiplex PCR, and TCRdb kept only the in-frame ones, dropping some. The sample carries about 210,000 clones, roughly four fifths recorded once. Sequenced material: peripheral blood. The origin of the receptors is a woman older than 75 with COVID-19, enrolled during active disease.

V gene TRBV6-6 combines with J gene TRBJ1-1; D not certain. V was shortened by 2 bases and J by 1 base, with 5 bases between the two germline ends. The CDR3 extends over 13 amino acids. Per germline, CDR1 MNHNY and CDR2 SVGAGI (reference sequence). CDR3 in DNA: TGTGCCAGCAGTTACACAGAGAACACTGAAGCTTTCTTT. Residues: CASSYTENTEAFF.

CDR3 in DNA: TGTGCCAGCAGCCAAGATAGGACTTACACCGGGGAGCTGTTTTTT. It is translated as CASSQDRTYTGELFF. This chain connects TRBV4-2 to TRBJ2-2; D perhaps matches TRBD2 (5 bases). Germline V gives CDR1 LGHNA, CDR2 YNFKEQ. V lost 0 bases, J lost 3 bases, and 8 bases lay in between. The CDR3 length is 15 residues.

The chain combines TRBV5-8 with TRBJ2-1, with D tentatively TRBD1 (5 bases). CDR1 is SGHTS, CDR2 YDEGEE, per germline. The V end was cut by 4 bases, the J end by 5 bases, with 19 bases between. The CDR3 extends over 16 amino acids. CDR3 amino acids: CASSVRQRSYNNEQFF. The CDR3 coding sequence is TGTGCCAGCAGCGTCAGACAGAGGTCCTACAACAATGAGCAGTTCTTC.

The chain has TRBV5-8 and TRBJ1-5, with unresolved D. V lost 0 bases to trimming and J lost 7 bases, with 11 bases between them. Germline loops: CDR1 SGHTS, CDR2 YDEGEE. The CDR3 sequence is 14 residues long. As DNA, the CDR3 is TGTGCCAGCAGCTTGGAGGAAAGGAGACAGCCCCAGCATTTT. This encodes CASSLEERRQPQHF.

The gene calls are TRBV5-1 and TRBJ1-1, with D hard to call. The germline V and J ends were trimmed by 4 bases and 4 bases, with 11 bases remaining between them. Germline V lookup: CDR1 SGHRS, CDR2 YFSETQ. The CDR3 covers 13 residues. The CDR3 sequence: CASSAPGATEAFF. As DNA, the CDR3 is TGCGCCAGCAGCGCCCCAGGTGCCACTGAAGCTTTCTTT.

This chain joins TRBV5-1 and TRBJ2-5; 16 bases are shared with TRBD2. V was clipped by 6 bases and J by 4 bases; unmatched bases: 9. Germline V gives CDR1 SGHRS, CDR2 YFSETQ. This CDR3 is 17 amino acids long. CDR3 residues: CASNPGTSGRARETQYF. CDR3 bases: TGCGCCAGCAATCCCGGGACTAGCGGGAGGGCCCGAGAGACCCAGTACTTC.

In nucleotides, the CDR3 is TGTGCCAGCAGCTTGGACGGGGTCTTTGGCTACACCTTC. Its protein product is CASSLDGVFGYTF. The chain couples TRBV5-5 to TRBJ1-2; no clear D. Germline CDR1 and CDR2: SGHKS and YYEKEE (reference sequence). V was clipped by 0 bases and J by 7 bases, with 10 bases between them. The CDR3 extends over 13 amino acids.

This rearrangement joins TRBV11-2 to TRBJ2-1, with 7 positions matching TRBD2. J lost 15 bases, V lost 4 bases, and 15 bases had no gene match. CDR1 and CDR2 (germline): SGHAT, FQNNGV. CDR3 size: 14 residues. CDR3 sequence reads: CASSSGGWRFRRFF. CDR3 sequence (DNA): TGTGCCAGCAGCTCGGGGGGTTGGCGTTTTAGGCGGTTCTTC.

The chain carries TRBV11-3 and TRBJ2-7; perhaps TRBD2 as D (5 bases). The CDR3 loop spans 13 amino acids. V lost 2 bases to trimming and J lost 1 base, with 6 bases between them. The germline CDR1 and CDR2 sequences are SGHNT and YENEEA. The chain's CDR3 is CASSLSGSYEQYF. CDR3 DNA sequence: TGTGCCAGCAGCTTAAGCGGATCCTACGAGCAGTACTTC.

This clone has more than one count but fewer than ten. The CDR3 DNA sequence: TGTGCCAGCAGCCGGGACAGGGGGGAGAACACTGAAGCTTTCTTT. Protein product: CASSRDRGENTEAFF. J is TRBJ1-1 and V is TRBV2, with 11 bases identical to TRBD1. The CDR3 spans 15 residues. J lost 1 base, V lost 6 bases, and 4 bases had no gene match. Germline CDR1 is SNHLY and CDR2 is FYNNEI. The full variable domain, its missing parts supplied by reference TRBV2 and TRBJ1-1, is EPEVTQTPSHQVTQMGQEVILRCVPISNHLYFYWYRQILGQKVEFLVSFYNNEISEKSEIFDDQFSVERPDGSNFTLKIRSTKLEDSAMYFCASSRDRGENTEAFFGQGTRLTVV.